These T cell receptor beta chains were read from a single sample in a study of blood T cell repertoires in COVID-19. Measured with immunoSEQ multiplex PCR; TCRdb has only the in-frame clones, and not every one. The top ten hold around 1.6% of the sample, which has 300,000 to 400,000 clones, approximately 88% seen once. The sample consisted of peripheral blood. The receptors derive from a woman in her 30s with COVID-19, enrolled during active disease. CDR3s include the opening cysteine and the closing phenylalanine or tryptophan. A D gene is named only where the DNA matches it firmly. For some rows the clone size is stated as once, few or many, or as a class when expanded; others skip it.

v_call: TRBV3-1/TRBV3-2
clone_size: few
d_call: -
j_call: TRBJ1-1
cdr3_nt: TGTGCCAGCAGCCAAGAAAGAGGGAGGGACATTTCGAACACTGAAGCTTTCTTT
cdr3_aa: CASSQERGRDISNTEAFF

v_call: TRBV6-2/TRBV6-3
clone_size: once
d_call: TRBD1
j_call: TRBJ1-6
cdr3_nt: TGTGCCAGCAGCCCGACAGGGGTAAGATCACCCCTCCACTTT
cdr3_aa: CASSPTGVRSPLHF

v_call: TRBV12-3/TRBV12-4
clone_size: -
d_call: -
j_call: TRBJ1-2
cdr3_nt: TGTGCCAGCAGCCCCCGAGGATATGGCTACACCTTC
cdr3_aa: CASSPRGYGYTF

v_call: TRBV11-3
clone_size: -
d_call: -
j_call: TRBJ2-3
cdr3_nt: TGTGCCAGCAGCCTTCAGGGGTATGGCACAGATACGCAGTATTTT
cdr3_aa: CASSLQGYGTDTQYF

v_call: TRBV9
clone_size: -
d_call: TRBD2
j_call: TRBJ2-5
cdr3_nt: TGTGCCAGCAGCCCCCTCCCTGGGGCTACTAGCGACGGAAAGACCCAGTACTTC
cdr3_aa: CASSPLPGATSDGKTQYF

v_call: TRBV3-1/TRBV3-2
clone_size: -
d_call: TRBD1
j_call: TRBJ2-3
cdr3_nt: TGTGCCAGCAGCAACGACAGGGGCGCAGATACGCAGTATTTT
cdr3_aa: CASSNDRGADTQYF

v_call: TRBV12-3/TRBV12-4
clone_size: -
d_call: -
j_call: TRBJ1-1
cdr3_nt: TGTGCCAGCAGTTTGGAGGAGAACACTGAAGCTTTCTTT
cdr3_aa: CASSLEENTEAFF

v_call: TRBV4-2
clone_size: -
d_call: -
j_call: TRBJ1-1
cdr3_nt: TGTGCCAGCAGCCAAAGCACTGGAGGCCCAATGAACACTGAAGCTTTCTTT
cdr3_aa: CASSQSTGGPMNTEAFF

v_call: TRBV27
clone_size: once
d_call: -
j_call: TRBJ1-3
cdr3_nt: TGTGCCAGCAGTACAAGGGGCGTTGGAAACACCATATATTTT
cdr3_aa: CASSTRGVGNTIYF

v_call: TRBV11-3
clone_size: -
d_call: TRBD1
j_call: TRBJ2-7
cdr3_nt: TGTGCCAGCAGCTTAGGGACAGGGGGAGAAGGGTACGAGCAGTACTTC
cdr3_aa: CASSLGTGGEGYEQYF

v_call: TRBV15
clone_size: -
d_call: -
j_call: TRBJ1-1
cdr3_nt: TGTGCCACCAGCAGAGGGGGCGAGGACACTGAAGCTTTCTTT
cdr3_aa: CATSRGGEDTEAFF

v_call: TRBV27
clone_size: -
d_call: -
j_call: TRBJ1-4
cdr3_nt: TGTGCCAGCAGGTTACAGGGAGGTGAAAAACTGTTTTTT
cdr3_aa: CASRLQGGEKLFF

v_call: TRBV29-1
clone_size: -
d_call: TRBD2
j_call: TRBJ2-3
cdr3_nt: TGCAGCGCCCGAGGGCTAGCGGGGAAGCCCCTCGGCACAGATACGCAGTATTTT
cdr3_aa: CSARGLAGKPLGTDTQYF

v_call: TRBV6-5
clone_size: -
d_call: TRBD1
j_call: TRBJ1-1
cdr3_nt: TGTGCCAGCAGGGGGGACAGCATGAACACTGAAGCTTTCTTT
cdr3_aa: CASRGDSMNTEAFF

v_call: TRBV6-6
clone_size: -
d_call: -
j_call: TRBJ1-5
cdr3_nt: TGTGCCAGCAGTTCGGGACTATTATCGAACAATCAGCCCCAGCATTTT
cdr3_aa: CASSSGLLSNNQPQHF

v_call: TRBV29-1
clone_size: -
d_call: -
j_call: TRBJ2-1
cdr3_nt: TGCAGCGCCCTACTTAATGAGCAGTTCTTC
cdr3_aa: CSALLNEQFF

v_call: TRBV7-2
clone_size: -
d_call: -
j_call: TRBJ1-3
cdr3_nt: TGTGCCAGCAGCCCCCTGGTGCAGACTCTCTCTGGAAACACCATATATTTT
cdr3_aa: CASSPLVQTLSGNTIYF

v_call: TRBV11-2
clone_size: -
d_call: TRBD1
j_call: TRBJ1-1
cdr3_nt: TGTGCCAGCAGCTGGACAGGGAGGAACACTGAAGCTTTCTTT
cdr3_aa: CASSWTGRNTEAFF

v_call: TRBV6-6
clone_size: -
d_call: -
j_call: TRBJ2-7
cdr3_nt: TGTGCCAGCAGTCTAAAGGCAGGGAACCACGAGCAGTACTTC
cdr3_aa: CASSLKAGNHEQYF

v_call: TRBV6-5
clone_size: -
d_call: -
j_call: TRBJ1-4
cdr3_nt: TGTGCCAGCAAGGCTGGGGGCTCGGTTGAAAAACTGTTTTTT
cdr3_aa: CASKAGGSVEKLFF

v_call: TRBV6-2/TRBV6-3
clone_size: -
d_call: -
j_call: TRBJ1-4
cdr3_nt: TGTGCCAGCAGTTACTCGGGCCTACGAGAAAAACTGTTTTTT
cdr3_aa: CASSYSGLREKLFF

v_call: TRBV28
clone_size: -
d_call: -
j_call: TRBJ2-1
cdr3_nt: TGTGCCTCAGGTTCGTCCGCAGGGGCGTTCTACAATGAGCAGTTCTTC
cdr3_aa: CASGSSAGAFYNEQFF

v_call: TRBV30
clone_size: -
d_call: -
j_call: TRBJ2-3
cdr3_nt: TGTGCCTGGAGTTGGGAGGCAGATACGCAGTATTTT
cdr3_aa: CAWSWEADTQYF

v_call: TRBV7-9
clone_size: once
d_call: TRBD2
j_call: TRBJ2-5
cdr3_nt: TGTGCCAGCAGCTTCAGCGGGGTACAAGAGACCCAGTACTTC
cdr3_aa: CASSFSGVQETQYF

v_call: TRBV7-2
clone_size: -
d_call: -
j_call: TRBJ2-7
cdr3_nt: TGTGCCAGCAGCTTAGCGGGGGGTCCTTCCTACGAGCAGTACTTC
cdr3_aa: CASSLAGGPSYEQYF

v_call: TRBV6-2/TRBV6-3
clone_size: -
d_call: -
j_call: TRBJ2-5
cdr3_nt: TGTGCCAGCAGCCCACAGGGGGGGCCGGAGACCCAGTACTTC
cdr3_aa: CASSPQGGPETQYF

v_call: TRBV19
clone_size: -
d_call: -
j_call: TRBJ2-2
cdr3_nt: TGTGCCAGTTCCCCCGTAGGGAGAGGCACCGGGGAGCTGTTTTTT
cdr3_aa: CASSPVGRGTGELFF

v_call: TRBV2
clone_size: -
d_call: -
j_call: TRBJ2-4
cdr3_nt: TGTGCCAGCAGTGAAAGGATCGCGGGCATTCAGTACTTC
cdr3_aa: CASSERIAGIQYF

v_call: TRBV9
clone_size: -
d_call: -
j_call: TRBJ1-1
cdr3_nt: TGTGCCAGCAGCGTGGAGGCCAACACTGAAGCTTTCTTT
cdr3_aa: CASSVEANTEAFF

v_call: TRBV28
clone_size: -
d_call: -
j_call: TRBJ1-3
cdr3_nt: TGTGCCAGCAGTTTACTGGCGGGGTCTGGAAACACCATATATTTT
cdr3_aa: CASSLLAGSGNTIYF

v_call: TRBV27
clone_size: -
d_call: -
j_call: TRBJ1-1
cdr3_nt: TGTGCCAGCAGTTTATACAGGCACACTGAAGCTTTCTTT
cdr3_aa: CASSLYRHTEAFF

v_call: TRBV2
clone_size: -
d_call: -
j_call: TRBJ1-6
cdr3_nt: TGTGCCAGCAGTGAAGACTCTTCACCCCTCCACTTT
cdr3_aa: CASSEDSSPLHF

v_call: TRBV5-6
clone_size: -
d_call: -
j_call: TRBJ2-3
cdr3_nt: TGTGCCAGCAGCTTGGTTTGGGTTAGCCCAGATACGCAGTATTTT
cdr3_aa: CASSLVWVSPDTQYF

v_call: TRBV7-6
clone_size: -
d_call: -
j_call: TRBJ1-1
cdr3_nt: TGTGCCAGCAGCACCGATAGAAGCACTGAAGCTTTCTTT
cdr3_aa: CASSTDRSTEAFF

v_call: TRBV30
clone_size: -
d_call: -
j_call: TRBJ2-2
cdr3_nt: TGTGCCTGGACCCTAAACAGGGAACTGTTTTTT
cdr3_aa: CAWTLNRELFF

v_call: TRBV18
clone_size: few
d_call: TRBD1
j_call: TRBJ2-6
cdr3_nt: TGTGCCAGCTCACCACCCAGGGGGACAAGCTCTGGGGCCAACGTCCTGACTTTC
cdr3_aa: CASSPPRGTSSGANVLTF

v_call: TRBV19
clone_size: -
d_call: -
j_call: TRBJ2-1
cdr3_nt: TGTGCCAGTAGTCCTCAACTAGCTTTATTGGTTGAGCAGTTCTTC
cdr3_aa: CASSPQLALLVEQFF

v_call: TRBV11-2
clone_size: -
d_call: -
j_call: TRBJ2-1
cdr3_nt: TGTGCCAGCAGCCAAAGCCAGGGTAGCAATGAGCAGTTCTTC
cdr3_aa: CASSQSQGSNEQFF

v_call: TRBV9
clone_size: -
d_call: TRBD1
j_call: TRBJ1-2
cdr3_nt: TGTGCCAGCAGCTCCCGGACAGGGGGTTACGGCTATGGCTACACCTTC
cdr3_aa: CASSSRTGGYGYGYTF

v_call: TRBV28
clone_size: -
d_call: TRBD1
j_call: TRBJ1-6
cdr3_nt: TGTGCCAGCAGATATGACAGGGGTAATTCACCCCTCCACTTT
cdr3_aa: CASRYDRGNSPLHF

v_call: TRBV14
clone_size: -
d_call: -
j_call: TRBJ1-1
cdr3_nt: TGTGCCAGCAGTCTCACCACAGGGTGGACTGAAGCTTTCTTT
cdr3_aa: CASSLTTGWTEAFF

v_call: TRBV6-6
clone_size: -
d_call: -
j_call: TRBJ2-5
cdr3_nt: TGTGCCAGCAGTTTACAGGGATTGCAAGAGACCCAGTACTTC
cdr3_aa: CASSLQGLQETQYF

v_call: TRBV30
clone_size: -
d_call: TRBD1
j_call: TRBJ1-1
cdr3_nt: TGTGCCTGGACAGGGGGCGTTGAGTCGGACACTGAAGCTTTCTTT
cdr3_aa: CAWTGGVESDTEAFF

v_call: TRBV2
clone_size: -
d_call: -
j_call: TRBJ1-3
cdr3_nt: TGTGCCAGCAGTGGGGGGCTGGGCCGCTCTGGAAACACCATATATTTT
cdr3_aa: CASSGGLGRSGNTIYF

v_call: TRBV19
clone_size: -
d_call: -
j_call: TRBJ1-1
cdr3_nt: TGTGCCAGTACCCCTCTCTACAACACTGAAGCTTTCTTT
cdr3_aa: CASTPLYNTEAFF

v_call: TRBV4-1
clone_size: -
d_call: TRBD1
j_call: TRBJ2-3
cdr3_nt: TGCGCCAGCAGCCAGGACAGGGGGACAGATACGCAGTATTTT
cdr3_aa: CASSQDRGTDTQYF

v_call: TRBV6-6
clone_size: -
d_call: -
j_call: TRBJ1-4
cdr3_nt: TGTGCCAGCAGTTACGTCTCGGGGAGGGAAAAACTGTTTTTT
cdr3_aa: CASSYVSGREKLFF

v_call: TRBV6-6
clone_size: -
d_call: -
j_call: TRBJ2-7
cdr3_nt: TGTGCCAGCAGTACGCCACAGGATCCCGAGCAGTACTTC
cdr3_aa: CASSTPQDPEQYF

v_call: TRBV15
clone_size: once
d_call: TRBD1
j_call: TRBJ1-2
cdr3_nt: TGTGCCACCAGCACGGGACAGCGGACTAACTATGGCTACACCTTC
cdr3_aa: CATSTGQRTNYGYTF

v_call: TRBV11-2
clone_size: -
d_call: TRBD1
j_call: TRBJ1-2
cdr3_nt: TGTGCCAGCAGCTTAGGACAGGGCTCAATGTCCTATGGCTACACCTTC
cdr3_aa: CASSLGQGSMSYGYTF

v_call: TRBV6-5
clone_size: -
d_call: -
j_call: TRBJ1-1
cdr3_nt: TGTGCCAGCAATATCCCGGCGGGGAACACTGAAGCTTTCTTT
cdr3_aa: CASNIPAGNTEAFF

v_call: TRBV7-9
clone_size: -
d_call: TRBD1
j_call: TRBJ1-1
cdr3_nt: TGTGCCAGCAGCCCACCCGGGACAGTCACTGAAGCTTTCTTT
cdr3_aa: CASSPPGTVTEAFF

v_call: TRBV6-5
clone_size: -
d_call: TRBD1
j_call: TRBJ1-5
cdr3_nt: TGTGCCAGCAGTCCCACAGGGGGCGCAAATCAGCCCCAGCATTTT
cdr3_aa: CASSPTGGANQPQHF

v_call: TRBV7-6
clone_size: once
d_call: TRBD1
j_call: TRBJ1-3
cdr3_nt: TGTGCCAGCAGTTCTACCGGGACAGGGGGGAACACCATATATTTT
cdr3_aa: CASSSTGTGGNTIYF

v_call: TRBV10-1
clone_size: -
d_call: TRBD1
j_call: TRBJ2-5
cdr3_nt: TGCGCCAGCAGTGACCCGGACAGGGCAGAGACCCAGTACTTC
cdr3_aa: CASSDPDRAETQYF

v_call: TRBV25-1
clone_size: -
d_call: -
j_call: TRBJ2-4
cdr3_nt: TGTGCCAGCAGTGAGCGGAACAAAAACATTCAGTACTTC
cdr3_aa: CASSERNKNIQYF

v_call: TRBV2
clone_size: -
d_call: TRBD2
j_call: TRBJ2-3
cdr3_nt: TGTGCCAGCGATAGATCGGGGGGGGGAGATACGCAGTATTTT
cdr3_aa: CASDRSGGGDTQYF

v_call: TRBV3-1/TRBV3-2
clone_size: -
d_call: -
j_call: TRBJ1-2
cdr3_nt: TGTGCCAGCAGCCAAGGTCCCATTTCTAACTATGGCTACACCTTC
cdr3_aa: CASSQGPISNYGYTF

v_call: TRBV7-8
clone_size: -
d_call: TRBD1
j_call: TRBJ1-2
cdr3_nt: TGTGCCAGCAGCGCATTCTCGGACAGGACCCTTCACTATGGCTACACCTTC
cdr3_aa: CASSAFSDRTLHYGYTF